These 28 T cell receptor beta chains were all obtained from the same sample, sequenced in a study of early T cells in non-severe SARS-CoV-2 infection. In TCRdb, the 5' RACE reads were re-called with MiXCR into one record per CDR3 protein. The sample has under 140,000 distinct CDR3 sequences; roughly 13% are singletons. The source material was whole blood, sampled at baseline. Receptors originate from an adult who was a healthcare worker with PCR-confirmed SARS-CoV-2 infection or an uninfected control (not recorded which).

This clonotype was recorded a few times. The CDR3 DNA reads as TGTGCCAGCAGCCCCCAAAGTAGCTCCTACGAGCAGTACTTC. Translating gives CASSPQSSSYEQYF. The rearrangement uses TRBV7-2 and TRBJ2-7; D is undetermined. The germline V gene has CDR1 SGHTA and CDR2 FQGNSA. The CDR3 has 14 amino acids. The V and J ends lost 5 bases and 0 bases respectively, with 11 bases between them.

The table lists this clonotype with a few counts. V gene TRBV5-1 combines with J gene TRBJ1-4; D is ambiguous. Germline CDR1 SGHRS, CDR2 YFSETQ. Trimming pared 1 base from V and 0 bases from J, leaving 4 bases between. The CDR3 loop spans 14 amino acids. The CDR3 DNA reads TGCGCCAGCAGCTTGACTACAACTAATGAAAAACTGTTTTTT. It yields the protein CASSLTTTNEKLFF.

The chain carries TRBV5-1 and TRBJ1-2; D gene ambiguous. This CDR3 is built from 12 residues. V lost 2 bases and J lost 2, with 4 bases in between. In germline, CDR1 is SGHRS, CDR2 YFSETQ. CDR3 DNA: TGCGCCAGCAGCTTTGTGAACTATGGCTACACCTTC. It is translated as CASSFVNYGYTF.

The chain has TRBV29-1 and TRBJ2-4; possibly TRBD2 for D (6 bases). Trimming cost V 4 bases and J 9 bases, with 13 bases left between them. CDR3 length equals 12 residues. CDR1 SQVTM and CDR2 ANQGSEA come from the germline V gene. The chain's CDR3 is CSVVGTRGIQYF. In DNA form, the CDR3 reads TGCAGCGTTGTTGGGACTCGGGGCATTCAGTACTTC.

This clonotype was seen a handful of times. This chain links TRBV7-3 with TRBJ2-2; D is unresolved. The CDR3 contains 14 residues. Germline V lookup: CDR1 SGHTA, CDR2 FQGTGA. The V gene lost 6 bases and the J gene lost 4 bases, with 12 bases spanning the gap. The CDR3 sequence is CASRTPSGTGELFF. CDR3 in DNA: TGTGCCAGCAGGACTCCCTCGGGCACCGGGGAGCTGTTTTTT. Complete variable domain (other parts from reference TRBV7-3 and TRBJ2-2): GAGVSQTPSNKVTEKGKYVELRCDPISGHTALYWYRQSLGQGPEFLIYFQGTGAADDSGLPNDRFFAVRPEGSVSTLKIQRTERGDSAVYLCASRTPSGTGELFFGEGSRLTVL.

The chain uses TRBV7-9 and TRBJ1-6, with D uncertain. The CDR3 runs to 11 residues. Trimming pared 4 bases from V and 5 bases from J, leaving 0 bases between. Looked up from germline, CDR1 is SEHNR and CDR2 is FQNEAQ (reference sequence). The CDR3 reads CASSYNSPLHF. The DNA of the CDR3 is TGTGCCAGCAGCTATAATTCACCCCTCCACTTT.

V usage is TRBV5-1 and J usage is TRBJ2-7; TRBD1 agrees at 7 bases. CDR1 is SGHRS and CDR2 is YFSETQ in the germline V gene. CDR3 size: 14 residues. V shed 0 bases and J 4 bases; nucleotides not matched to a gene: 4. CDR3 sequence: CASSLDRGVYEQYF. CDR3 DNA sequence: TGCGCCAGCAGCTTGGACAGGGGTGTATACGAGCAGTACTTC.

This chain joins TRBV20-1 and TRBJ1-1, with D perhaps matching TRBD1 (6 bases). V lost 3 bases to trimming and J lost 1 base, with 12 bases between them. Germline V gene data show CDR1 as DFQATT and CDR2 as SNEGSKA (reference sequence). This CDR3 comprises 14 residues. As DNA, the CDR3 is TGCAGTGCTAGCCAGCAGGGGAGGAACACTGAAGCTTTCTTT. It yields the protein CSASQQGRNTEAFF.

This clonotype was observed many times. The rearrangement links TRBV24-1 to TRBJ2-6; D is unresolved. This CDR3 has 17 amino acids. Germline V gene data show CDR1 as KGHDR and CDR2 as SFDVKD. V gave up 3 bases and J gave up 0 bases, with 11 bases separating them. The CDR3 DNA follows: TGTGCCACCAGTGATCCCGCCCGTAACTCTGGGGCCAACGTCCTGACTTTC. This sequence encodes CATSDPARNSGANVLTF.

The V and J genes are TRBV18 and TRBJ2-2; D not resolved. From germline, CDR1 is KGHSH and CDR2 LQKENI. V was shortened by 6 bases and J by 5 bases, with 10 bases between the two germline ends. There are 13 residues in the CDR3. In DNA form, the CDR3 reads TGTGCCAGCTCGCCGTTAGAGACCGGGGAGCTGTTTTTT. Translated: CASSPLETGELFF.

Notes on this clonotype: An end of the junction differs from the germline gene, which may be a read error. The rearrangement joins TRBV12-3 or TRBV12-4 to TRBJ1-4; D might be TRBD1 (5 bases). The CDR3 has 14 amino acids. The CDR3 region has the DNA TGTGCCAGCAGCAAACAGCAGGGATCTGAAAAACTGCTTTTT. Protein: CASSKQQGSEKLLF.

The chain employs TRBV6-5 and TRBJ2-7; maybe TRBD1 (6 bases). With 1 base removed from V and 5 bases from J, the gap between germline ends came to 27 bases. Per the germline V gene, CDR1 is MNHEY and CDR2 is SVGAGI. The CDR3 contains 19 residues. Here the CDR3 DNA reads TGTGCCAGCAGTTACTACCCCCCAGGGACAACTACCGCTGGCCACGAGCAGTACTTC. It yields the protein CASSYYPPGTTTAGHEQYF.

This rearrangement joins TRBV6-5 to TRBJ2-7; 11 nucleotides agree with TRBD2. The CDR3 has 15 amino acids. V was pared by 3 bases and J by 8 bases, with 9 bases of the junction left unmatched. Germline V lookup: CDR1 MNHEY, CDR2 SVGAGI. The CDR3 sequence is CASSYSLAGGHQQYF. Here the CDR3 DNA reads TGTGCCAGCAGTTATTCTTTAGCGGGGGGGCATCAGCAGTACTTC.

This clonotype was detected a few times. The rearrangement joins TRBV7-9 to TRBJ2-7; possibly TRBD1 for D (6 bases). V was shortened by 3 bases and J by 7 bases, with 13 bases between the two germline ends. The CDR3 spans 13 residues. Looked up from germline, CDR1 is SEHNR and CDR2 is FQNEAQ (reference sequence). In DNA form, the CDR3 reads TGTGCCAGCAGCTTCGGTCCGAGGGGGGAGCAGTACTTC. Translated: CASSFGPRGEQYF.

This clonotype has more than one count but fewer than ten. The chain recombines TRBV29-1 with TRBJ1-2; D not resolved. The CDR3 consists of 12 residues. Trimming took 4 bases from V and 2 from J, leaving 8 bases between them. Germline lookup yields CDR1 SQVTM and CDR2 ANQGSEA. The CDR3 is CSVGGRNYGYTF. The CDR3 region has the DNA TGCAGCGTTGGAGGCAGAAACTATGGCTACACCTTC.

The chain uses TRBV7-2 and TRBJ2-7; no clear D. The CDR3 has 13 amino acids. CDR1 is SGHTA, CDR2 FQGNSA, per germline. V was trimmed by 5 bases and J by 3 bases, leaving 11 bases between them. Here the CDR3 DNA reads TGTGCCAGCAGCAATGGGGAAGGCTACGAGCAGTACTTC. Amino acid sequence: CASSNGEGYEQYF.

This clonotype showed up many times. The CDR3 region has the DNA TGTGCCAGCAGCCCCAGAGGAGGGATCCACGAGCAGTACTTC. Its protein product is CASSPRGGIHEQYF. This sequence joins TRBV7-2 and TRBJ2-7; a weak D match, TRBD2 (6 bases). Germline values: CDR1 SGHTA, CDR2 FQGNSA. Trimming took 5 bases from V and 5 from J, leaving 16 bases between them. This CDR3 has 14 residues.

This clonotype was counted many times. The genes are TRBV5-1 and TRBJ2-5; D tentatively fits TRBD1 or TRBD2 (5 bases each). The CDR3 length is 15 residues. Germline assignment: CDR1 SGHRS and CDR2 YFSETQ. Trimming stripped 3 bases from V and 2 bases from J, with 14 bases between. The CDR3 here is CASSWAGTAQETQYF. The CDR3 bases are TGCGCCAGCAGCTGGGCCGGGACGGCGCAAGAGACCCAGTACTTC.

The V and J genes are TRBV29-1 and TRBJ2-1; 11 nucleotides match TRBD2. Germline CDR1 SQVTM, CDR2 ANQGSEA. Trimming took 4 bases from V and 2 from J; bases not matched to a gene: 1. The CDR3 is made up of 14 amino acids. The CDR3 sequence: CSVVAGGPYNEQFF. CDR3 nucleotides: TGCAGCGTTGTAGCGGGAGGGCCCTACAATGAGCAGTTCTTC.

This chain joins TRBV6-5 and TRBJ1-5, with D perhaps TRBD1 (6 bases). The V and J ends lost 0 bases and 4 bases respectively, with 10 bases between them. The CDR3 is 15 residues long. CDR1 and CDR2 from the germline V gene are MNHEY and SVGAGI. The CDR3 DNA reads TGTGCCAGCAGTTACTCGGGGGGCAGGAATCAGCCCCAGCATTTT. It is translated as CASSYSGGRNQPQHF.

This clonotype was counted only a few times. The V and J genes are TRBV29-1 and TRBJ2-3, with a weak D call TRBD2 (6 bases). This CDR3 comprises 11 residues. The V and J ends lost 6 bases and 2 bases respectively, with 6 bases between them. The germline V gene encodes CDR1 SQVTM and CDR2 ANQGSEA. The DNA for the CDR3 is TGCAGCGTGGACTACACAGATACGCAGTATTTT. Its translation is CSVDYTDTQYF.

The chain combines TRBV12-3 or TRBV12-4 with TRBJ1-2; a weak D match, TRBD1 (5 bases). The CDR3 contains 16 residues. V lost 4 bases to trimming and J lost 8 bases, with 23 bases between them. The CDR3 spells CASSYSGWGQTGGYTF. For the CDR3, the DNA is TGTGCCAGCAGTTACAGCGGGTGGGGCCAGACCGGCGGCTACACCTTC.

The CDR3 DNA follows: TGTGCCAGCAGCTTCCCGACAGGCTGGAGCACAGATACGCAGTATTTT. Protein sequence: CASSFPTGWSTDTQYF. The chain employs TRBV7-9 and TRBJ2-3; a weak D match, TRBD1 (6 bases). V was clipped by 3 bases and J by 0 bases, with 13 bases between them. The CDR3 runs 16 residues. Germline CDR1 SEHNR, CDR2 FQNEAQ (reference sequence).

This clonotype was observed a few times. This chain joins TRBV12-5 and TRBJ1-2; TRBD1 agrees at 12 bases. V lost 0 bases to trimming and J lost 8 bases; unmatched junction nucleotides: 7. The CDR3 is 16 residues long. Germline lookup yields CDR1 LGHNT and CDR2 FRNRAP. DNA of the CDR3: TGTGCTAGTGGTTTGGTAGAGGGACAGGGGGCGAAAGGCTACACCTTC. Translating gives CASGLVEGQGAKGYTF.

Only a few counts were recorded for this clonotype. This chain joins TRBV5-6 and TRBJ1-6; a weak D match, TRBD1 (6 bases). The germline V gene encodes CDR1 SGHDT and CDR2 YYEEEE. The CDR3 length is 13 residues. Trimming took 4 bases from V and 7 from J, leaving 9 bases between them. The CDR3 bases are TGTGCCAGCAGCCGCGGACAGAATTCACCCCTCCACTTT. It encodes CASSRGQNSPLHF.

This clonotype occurred a few times. The chain carries TRBV11-2 and TRBJ1-1; TRBD1 might be the D (5 bases). Deletions cut 3 bases from V and 7 bases from J, with 12 bases between. This CDR3 is built from 13 residues. In germline, CDR1 is SGHAT, CDR2 FQNNGV. In DNA form, the CDR3 reads TGTGCCAGCAGCTTCCTCGGACATAATGAAGCTTTCTTT. It encodes CASSFLGHNEAFF. Supplemented by reference TRBV11-2 and TRBJ1-1, the full variable domain reads EAGVAQSPRYKIIEKRQSVAFWCNPISGHATLYWYQQILGQGPKLLIQFQNNGVVDDSQLPKDRFSAERLKGVDSTLKIQPAKLEDSAVYLCASSFLGHNEAFFGQGTRLTVV.

This chain links TRBV12-3 or TRBV12-4 with TRBJ1-3, with a tentative D call TRBD1 (6 bases). The CDR3 consists of 13 residues. Trimming removed 10 bases at V and 6 bases at J, with 16 bases between. The CDR3 DNA is TGTGCCAACCAACGGGCAGGGGTAAACACCATATATTTT. The encoded protein is CANQRAGVNTIYF.

The chain carries TRBV6-5 and TRBJ2-5; 12 positions agree with TRBD1. The CDR3 is made up of 18 amino acids. The germline CDR1 and CDR2 sequences are MNHEY and SVGAGI. The ends lost 0 bases at V and 6 bases at J; junction bases unmatched: 11. CDR3: CASSYSSRDRGPLKTQYF. CDR3 nucleotides: TGTGCCAGCAGTTACTCGAGTAGGGACAGGGGGCCTCTAAAGACCCAGTACTTC.